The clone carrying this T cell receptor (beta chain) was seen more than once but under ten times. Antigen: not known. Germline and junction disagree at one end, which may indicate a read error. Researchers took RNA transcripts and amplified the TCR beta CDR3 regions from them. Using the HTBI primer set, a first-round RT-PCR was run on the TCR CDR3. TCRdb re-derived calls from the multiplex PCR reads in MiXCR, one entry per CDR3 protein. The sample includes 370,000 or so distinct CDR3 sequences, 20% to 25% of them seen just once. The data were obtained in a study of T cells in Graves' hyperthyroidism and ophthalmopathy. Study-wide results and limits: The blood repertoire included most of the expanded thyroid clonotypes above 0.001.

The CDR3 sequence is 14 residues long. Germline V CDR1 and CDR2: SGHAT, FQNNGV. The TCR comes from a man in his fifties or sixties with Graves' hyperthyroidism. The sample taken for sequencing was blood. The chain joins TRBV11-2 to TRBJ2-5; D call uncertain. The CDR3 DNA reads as TGTACCAGCAGCTTCCGGACGGTCCAAGAGACCCAGTACTTC. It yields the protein CTSSFRTVQETQYF.